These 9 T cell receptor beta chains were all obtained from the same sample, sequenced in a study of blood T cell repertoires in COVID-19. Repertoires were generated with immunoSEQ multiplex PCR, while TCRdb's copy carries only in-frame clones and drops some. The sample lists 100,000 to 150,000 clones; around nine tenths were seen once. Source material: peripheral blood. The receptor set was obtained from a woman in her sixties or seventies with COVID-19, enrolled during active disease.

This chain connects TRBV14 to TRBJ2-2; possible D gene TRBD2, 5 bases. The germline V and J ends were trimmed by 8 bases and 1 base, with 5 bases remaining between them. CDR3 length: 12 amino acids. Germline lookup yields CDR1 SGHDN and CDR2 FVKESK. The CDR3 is CASGGNTGELFF. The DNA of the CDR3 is TGTGCCAGCGGAGGGAACACCGGGGAGCTGTTTTTT.

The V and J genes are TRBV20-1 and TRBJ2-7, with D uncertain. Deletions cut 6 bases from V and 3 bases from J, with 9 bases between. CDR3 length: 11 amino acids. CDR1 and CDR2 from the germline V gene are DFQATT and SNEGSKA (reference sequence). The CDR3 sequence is CSAPQFYEQYF. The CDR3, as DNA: TGCAGTGCCCCACAGTTCTACGAGCAGTACTTC.

In DNA form, the CDR3 reads TGTGCCAGCAGCCCTCAAGCGGGACCTGCCAAAAACATTCAGTACTTC. Translating gives CASSPQAGPAKNIQYF. The chain uses TRBV28 and TRBJ2-4; 7 nucleotides line up with TRBD2. CDR3 length: 16 amino acids. The junction had 9 bases not matched to a gene; V was cut back by 6 bases and J by 1 base. CDR1 is MDHEN, CDR2 SYDVKM, per germline.

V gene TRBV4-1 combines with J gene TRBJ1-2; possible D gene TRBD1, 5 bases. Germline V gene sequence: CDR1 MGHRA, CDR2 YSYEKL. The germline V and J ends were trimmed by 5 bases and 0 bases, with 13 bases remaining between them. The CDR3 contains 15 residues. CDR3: CASSAEVRANYGYTF. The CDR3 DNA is TGCGCCAGCAGCGCTGAGGTCAGGGCTAACTATGGCTACACCTTC.

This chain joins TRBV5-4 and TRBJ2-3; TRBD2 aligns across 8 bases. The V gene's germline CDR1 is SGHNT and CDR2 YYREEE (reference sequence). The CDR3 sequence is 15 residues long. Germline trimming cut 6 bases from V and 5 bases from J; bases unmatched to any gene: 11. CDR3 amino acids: CASTSRRGDLDTQYF. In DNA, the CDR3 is TGTGCCAGCACCTCCCGGCGGGGGGATTTAGATACGCAGTATTTT.

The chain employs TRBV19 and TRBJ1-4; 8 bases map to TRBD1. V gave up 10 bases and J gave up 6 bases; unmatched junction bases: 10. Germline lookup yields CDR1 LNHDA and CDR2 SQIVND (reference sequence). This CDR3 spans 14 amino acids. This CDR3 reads CATTTGQDHEKLFF. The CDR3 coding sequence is TGTGCCACCACCACGGGACAGGACCATGAAAAACTGTTTTTT.

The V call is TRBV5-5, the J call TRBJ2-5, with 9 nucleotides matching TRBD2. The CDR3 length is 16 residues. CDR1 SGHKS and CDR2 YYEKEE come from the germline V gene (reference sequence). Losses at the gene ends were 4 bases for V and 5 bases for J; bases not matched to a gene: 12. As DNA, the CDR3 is TGTGCCAGCAGCCCCGGGGAGCGGGGGGCATGGGAGACCCAGTACTTC. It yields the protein CASSPGERGAWETQYF.

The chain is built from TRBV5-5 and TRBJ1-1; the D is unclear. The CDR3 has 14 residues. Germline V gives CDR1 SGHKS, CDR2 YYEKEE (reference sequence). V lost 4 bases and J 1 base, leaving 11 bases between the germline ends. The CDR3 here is CASSLTTPNTEAFF. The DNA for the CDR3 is TGTGCCAGCAGCCTGACAACCCCGAACACTGAAGCTTTCTTT. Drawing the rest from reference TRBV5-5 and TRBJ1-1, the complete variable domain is DAGVTQSPTHLIKTRGQQVTLRCSPISGHKSVSWYQQVLGQGPQFIFQYYEKEERGRGNFPDRFSARQFPNYSSELNVNALLLGDSALYLCASSLTTPNTEAFFGQGTRLTVV.

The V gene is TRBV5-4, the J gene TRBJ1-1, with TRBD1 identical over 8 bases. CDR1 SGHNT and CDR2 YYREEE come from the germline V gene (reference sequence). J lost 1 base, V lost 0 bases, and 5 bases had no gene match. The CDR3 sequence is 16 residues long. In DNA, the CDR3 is TGTGCCAGCAGCTTGGGATTCAGGGGGCAGAACACTGAAGCTTTCTTT. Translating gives CASSLGFRGQNTEAFF. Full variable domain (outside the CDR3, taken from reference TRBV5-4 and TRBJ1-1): ETGVTQSPTHLIKTRGQQVTLRCSSQSGHNTVSWYQQALGQGPQFIFQYYREEENGRGNFPPRFSGLQFPNYSSELNVNALELDDSALYLCASSLGFRGQNTEAFFGQGTRLTVV.